This record covers a single T cell receptor beta chain. This sample was taken from a study of blood T cell repertoires in COVID-19. Study overall: The United States, Italy and Spain supplied acute and convalescent COVID-19 samples.

Under the authors' procedure: Amplified reference gene primers provided the basis for estimating nucleated cell counts. Here immunoSEQ multiplex PCR was the method, and the copy in TCRdb shows in-frame clones only, minus some. V and J calls and clone size come straight from that table; D and trimming were deduced from the DNA. The sample carries 55,000 to 80,000 clones, 80% to 90% recorded once. Germline CDR1 is MNHEY and CDR2 is SMNVEV (reference sequence). CDR3 length: 13 residues. The junction had 2 bases not matched to a gene; V was cut back by 4 bases and J by 3 bases. V is TRBV27 and J is TRBJ2-5; TRBD1 matches 7 bases. The source material was peripheral blood. The sequence came from a man aged 50 to 60 with acute or convalescent COVID-19. CDR3 residues: CASSYRGEETQYF. The CDR3 DNA reads TGTGCCAGCAGTTACAGGGGAGAAGAGACCCAGTACTTC.